These 8 T cell receptor beta chains were sequenced from one sample in a study of shared clonotypes between healthy human individuals. This table comes from immunoSEQ multiplex PCR, and its TCRdb copy is limited to in-frame clones, with some not included. This sample has around 500,000 clones, with around three quarters found just once. Material: PBMCs. These receptors came from a woman between 40 and 50 years old in good health. Some clones in this sample may be carry-over from other donors' samples.

CDR3 in DNA: TGTGCCAGCAGGGACAGACTGAACACTGAAGCTTTCTTT. The encoded protein is CASRDRLNTEAFF. V is TRBV7-3 and J is TRBJ1-1, with D possibly TRBD1 on 6 matching bases. Germline V lookup: CDR1 SGHTA, CDR2 FQGTGA. V lost 6 bases and J lost 0, with 8 bases in between. The CDR3 has 13 residues.

V and J are TRBV19 and TRBJ1-5; unclear D gene. From germline, CDR1 is LNHDA and CDR2 SQIVND (reference sequence). The ends were cut back, 8 bases at V and 6 bases at J, with 17 bases in the middle. The CDR3 runs to 14 residues. This CDR3 reads CASHKGDGFQPQHF. Written as DNA, the CDR3 is TGTGCCAGTCACAAGGGCGACGGGTTTCAGCCCCAGCATTTT.

This chain joins TRBV28 and TRBJ2-1, with D perhaps TRBD1 or TRBD2 (6 bases each). This CDR3 is built from 16 residues. V was trimmed by 3 bases and J by 1 base, leaving 13 bases between them. Looked up from germline, CDR1 is MDHEN and CDR2 is SYDVKM. CDR3 DNA: TGTGCCAGCAGTTTTCTGGGGGGCGCGTCCTACAATGAGCAGTTCTTC. This translates into CASSFLGGASYNEQFF.

The rearrangement links TRBV5-1 to TRBJ2-5; D is unresolved. The CDR3 contains 12 residues. CDR1 SGHRS and CDR2 YFSETQ come from the germline V gene. Trimming cost V 5 bases and J 0 bases, with 5 bases left between them. In nucleotides, the CDR3 is TGCGCCAGCAGTGAGGACCAAGAGACCCAGTACTTC. Protein product: CASSEDQETQYF.

The genes are TRBV9 and TRBJ1-1; D is uncertain. V lost 4 bases, J lost 0 bases, and 7 bases lay in between. The germline CDR1 and CDR2 sequences are SGDLS and YYNGEE. CDR3 size: 13 residues. The CDR3 DNA reads as TGTGCCAGCAGCCCTTCAGTGAACACTGAAGCTTTCTTT. It specifies CASSPSVNTEAFF.

The rearrangement uses TRBV28 and TRBJ2-7; D might be TRBD2 (6 bases). Trimming pared 6 bases from V and 3 bases from J, leaving 15 bases between. The CDR3 has 14 residues. Germline lookup yields CDR1 MDHEN and CDR2 SYDVKM. The CDR3 spells CASSPDLGSYEQYF. CDR3 nucleotides: TGTGCCAGCAGCCCAGACCTCGGGAGCTACGAGCAGTACTTC.

The genes are TRBV5-1 and TRBJ1-1; D is possibly TRBD1 (5 bases). The CDR3 totals 15 residues. Trimming shortened V by 3 bases and J by 2 bases, and 14 bases separated the two germline ends. From germline, CDR1 is SGHRS and CDR2 YFSETQ. This chain's CDR3 is CASSSGAGGNTEAFF. The CDR3 DNA is TGCGCCAGCAGCTCCGGGGCAGGTGGTAACACTGAAGCTTTCTTT.

The J gene is TRBJ2-3, the V gene TRBV19; no firm D call. The CDR3 has 11 amino acids. V was clipped by 6 bases and J by 4 bases, with 5 bases between them. The germline V gene has CDR1 LNHDA and CDR2 SQIVND (reference sequence). The chain's CDR3 is CASSLADTQYF. For the CDR3, the DNA is TGTGCCAGTAGCCTAGCAGATACGCAGTATTTT.